These 18 T cell receptor beta chains share one sample of origin, sequenced in a study of CD8 T cells in ankylosing spondylitis. No antigens are known for them. One entry per CDR3 protein, called by TCRdb with MiXCR from the 5' RACE reads. This sample carries roughly 700,000 distinct CDR3 sequences, about 20% of them seen once, and the ten largest clones take approximately 18%. Study-wide results and caveats: A TCR beta motif of under 10 highly homologous variants seemed to mark ankylosing spondylitis blood.

Sequenced material: blood, either unsorted or a sorted T cell fraction (not recorded which). The receptor set was obtained from a male donor with ankylosing spondylitis.

The chain carries TRBV20-1 and TRBJ2-7, with D perhaps TRBD1 (6 bases). The V and J ends lost 6 bases and 9 bases respectively, with 27 bases between them. Germline CDR1 reads DFQATT; CDR2 reads SNEGSKA (reference sequence). This CDR3 spans 15 amino acids. In DNA form, the CDR3 reads TGCAGTGCCAGAACCGGGACCCTGGGGGCAGGGGCGCAGTACTTC. As protein: CSARTGTLGAGAQYF.

The rearrangement uses TRBV6-1 and TRBJ1-5, with 7 bases that match TRBD1. The CDR3 length is 17 residues. V shed 8 bases, J shed 1 base, and the junction held 14 bases outside the gene matches. CDR1 and CDR2 from the germline V gene are MNHNS and SASEGT. CDR3 sequence: CASGEKGGRGSNQPQHF. CDR3 coding DNA: TGTGCCAGCGGGGAGAAAGGGGGCCGGGGGAGCAATCAGCCCCAGCATTTT.

The chain combines TRBV2 with TRBJ2-2; no reliable D call. Germline V gene sequence: CDR1 SNHLY, CDR2 FYNNEI. This CDR3 contains 14 residues. V was clipped by 4 bases and J by 6 bases, with 12 bases between them. CDR3: CASSVEVSAGELFF. CDR3 DNA: TGTGCCAGCAGTGTTGAGGTATCGGCCGGGGAGCTGTTTTTT.

J is TRBJ2-1 and V is TRBV20-1, with D perhaps TRBD2 (7 bases). Germline V gives CDR1 DFQATT, CDR2 SNEGSKA (reference sequence). The CDR3 covers 15 residues. The ends were cut back, 2 bases at V and 7 bases at J, with 18 bases in the middle. CDR3 region: CSARYRGGSGNEQFF. The CDR3 DNA is TGCAGTGCTAGATATAGGGGGGGAAGTGGAAATGAGCAGTTCTTC.

This clonotype was recorded a few times. The gene calls are TRBV9 and TRBJ2-4, with 7 bases identical to TRBD1. CDR3 length: 14 amino acids. V trimming: 4 bases; J trimming: 7 bases; junction bases outside the gene matches: 8. Germline assignment: CDR1 SGDLS and CDR2 YYNGEE. The CDR3 DNA sequence: TGTGCCAGCAGCCCTCGGACAGGCGGGAACATTCAGTACTTC. As protein: CASSPRTGGNIQYF.

This clonotype was seen repeatedly, ten times or more. V gene TRBV5-1 combines with J gene TRBJ2-7; possibly TRBD2 for D (6 bases). The germline V gene has CDR1 SGHRS and CDR2 YFSETQ. This CDR3 spans 13 amino acids. V lost 4 bases and J lost 1, with 9 bases in between. CDR3 coding DNA: TGCGCCAGCAGCACGGGACTTTCCTACGAGCAGTACTTC. Its protein is CASSTGLSYEQYF.

V gene TRBV6-1 combines with J gene TRBJ2-1, with 14 positions matching TRBD2. The V gene end was trimmed by 4 bases and the J gene end by 4 bases; junction bases not matched to a gene: 6. CDR1 MNHNS and CDR2 SASEGT come from the germline V gene. The CDR3 extends over 17 amino acids. The DNA for the CDR3 is TGTGCCAGCAGTGTGACTAGCGGGGGGGCGGGGTACAATGAGCAGTTCTTC. This translates into CASSVTSGGAGYNEQFF.

This clonotype was recorded many times. V and J are TRBV7-9 and TRBJ1-5, with D possibly matching TRBD1 (5 bases). The CDR3 is 17 residues long. Germline V gene data show CDR1 as SEHNR and CDR2 as FQNEAQ (reference sequence). Trimming pared 1 base from V and 4 bases from J, leaving 17 bases between. CDR3: CASSLGVVTADNQPQHF. The CDR3 coding sequence is TGTGCCAGCAGCTTAGGGGTCGTGACAGCTGATAATCAGCCCCAGCATTTT.

This clonotype occurred many times. This rearrangement joins TRBV13 to TRBJ2-7, with D perhaps matching TRBD1 or TRBD2 (5 bases each). V lost 4 bases and J lost 6, with 13 bases in between. The CDR3 contains 13 residues. Germline CDR1 reads PRHDT; CDR2 reads FYEKMQ (reference sequence). The CDR3 DNA follows: TGTGCCAGCAGCTATTCCAAGGGGACCGAGCAGTACTTC. It translates to CASSYSKGTEQYF.

This clonotype occurred once. This chain links TRBV18 with TRBJ2-7, with 8 bases lining up with TRBD1. The length of the CDR3 is 14 residues. Germline assignment: CDR1 KGHSH and CDR2 LQKENI. J gave up 6 bases and V 5 bases, and 9 bases lay outside the gene matches. The CDR3 DNA follows: TGTGCCAGCTCATACGGACAGGGTTCCGGCGAGCAGTACTTC. Protein: CASSYGQGSGEQYF.

V gene TRBV6-5 combines with J gene TRBJ2-2; TRBD2 matches 14 bases. CDR1 is MNHEY and CDR2 is SVGAGI in the germline V gene. The CDR3 length is 18 residues. Unmatched junction bases numbered 11, after V lost 6 bases and J lost 5 bases. The CDR3, as DNA: TGTGCCAGCAGACTCGATCCGGGACTAGCGGGAGTGACCGGGGAGCTGTTTTTT. Residues: CASRLDPGLAGVTGELFF.

In its sample, this clonotype was seen many times. J is TRBJ2-7 and V is TRBV10-3; D is uncertain. Per germline, CDR1 ENHRY and CDR2 SYGVKD. Trimming removed 3 bases at V and 6 bases at J, with 24 bases between. The length of the CDR3 is 17 residues. The CDR3 sequence is CAISDLEISFSRAEQYF. CDR3 bases: TGTGCCATCAGTGACCTCGAAATTTCATTTTCCCGGGCCGAGCAGTACTTC.

This sequence joins TRBV24-1 and TRBJ2-1; TRBD2 matches 11 bases. J was trimmed by 6 bases and V by 1 base; bases with no gene match: 4. The CDR3 spans 16 residues. Germline-derived CDR1 and CDR2 are KGHDR and SFDVKD. The CDR3 protein is CATSDFLAGGSNEQFF. The CDR3 region has the DNA TGTGCCACCAGTGATTTTCTAGCGGGAGGTAGCAATGAGCAGTTCTTC.

V gene TRBV12-3 or TRBV12-4 combines with J gene TRBJ1-3; D is undetermined. Trimming left V 3 bases short and J 8 bases short, with 14 bases between. The CDR3 consists of 14 residues. The CDR3 DNA reads as TGTGCCAGCAGTTTTTGGCAGGCGGCGGACACCATATATTTT. Amino acids: CASSFWQAADTIYF.

This clonotype was seen more than once but under ten times. This rearrangement joins TRBV5-1 to TRBJ2-1; 9 bases fit TRBD2. J gave up 2 bases and V 0 bases, and 6 bases lay outside the gene matches. The CDR3 totals 17 residues. Looked up from germline, CDR1 is SGHRS and CDR2 is YFSETQ. In DNA, the CDR3 is TGCGCCAGCAGCTTGGGTGCGCTAGCGGGACCCTACAATGAGCAGTTCTTC. Protein product: CASSLGALAGPYNEQFF.

This clonotype was counted ten times or more. In DNA form, the CDR3 reads TGTGCCAGCAGCCTAGCGACCACCGGGGAGCTGTTTTTT. Translation gives CASSLATTGELFF. J is TRBJ2-2 and V is TRBV12-3 or TRBV12-4, with a weak D call TRBD2 (6 bases). CDR3 size: 13 residues. V lost 6 bases, J lost 4 bases, and 9 bases lay in between.

For this clonotype: Given a much more abundant clone one base away, this may be a read error. No conserved phenylalanine or tryptophan ends this CDR3, so it is likely a read error. The gene calls are TRBV12-3 or TRBV12-4 and TRBJ2-7; 7 nucleotides match TRBD1. The V segment lost 6 bases and the J segment 0 bases; nucleotides outside the gene matches: 5. This CDR3 has 14 residues. In nucleotides, the CDR3 is TGTGCCAGCAGGCCGTCAGGGGGCTCCTACGAGCAGTACTTA. Protein: CASRPSGGSYEQYL.

This sequence joins TRBV4-2 and TRBJ2-1; D call uncertain. The CDR3 loop spans 14 amino acids. Per germline, CDR1 LGHNA and CDR2 YNFKEQ. Trimming pared 0 bases from V and 4 bases from J, leaving 7 bases between. CDR3 loop: CASSQDKGYNEQFF. CDR3 sequence (DNA): TGTGCCAGCAGCCAAGATAAGGGTTACAATGAGCAGTTCTTC.